This T cell receptor beta chain is from a study of human T cells and chemical hapten exposure. TCRdb re-called the RACE reads through MiXCR, storing one row per CDR3 protein. The sample carries roughly 90,000 distinct CDR3 sequences, about 11% recorded once. The time point: patch test 3, about 24 weeks after DPC sensitization. Treatment in this sample: therapeutic diphenylcyclopropenone sensitization with weekly scalp DPC. Germline V lookup: CDR1 DFQATT, CDR2 SNEGSKA (reference sequence). The length of the CDR3 is 12 residues. The ends were cut back, 7 bases at V and 6 bases at J, with 12 bases in the middle.

The chain couples TRBV20-1 to TRBJ2-2; weak D call: TRBD1 (5 bases). Sequenced material: whole blood, taken in connection with sensitization to the hapten diphenylcyclopropenone (DPC). This receptor was obtained from a woman in her twenties or thirties with alopecia areata. Some clones in this sample may be carry-over from other donors' samples. The CDR3, as DNA: TGCAGTGTAAGGGGCTCCTCCGGGGAGCTGTTTTTT. It encodes CSVRGSSGELFF.